What follows are 2 T cell receptor beta chains derived from one specimen sequenced in a study of graft-versus-host responses after intestinal transplantation. Graft samples were processed, releasing intraepithelial and lamina propria lymphocytes. Sequencing used immunoSEQ multiplex PCR; TCRdb keeps in-frame clones, though not all of them. The data show 4,000 to 5,500 clones, 80% to 85% seen once. The source material was ileum tissue, sampled 120 to 130 days after intestinal transplantation. All receptors come from a human patient who received an intestinal transplant, so some T cells may come from the graft donor.

The chain recombines TRBV11-2 with TRBJ2-5; D possibly corresponds to TRBD2 (6 bases). Germline V lookup: CDR1 SGHAT, CDR2 FQNNGV. The CDR3 is made up of 14 amino acids. Trimming removed 7 bases from V and 4 bases from J, with 16 bases in between. CDR3 amino acids: CASTPPGRRETQYF. CDR3 sequence (DNA): TGTGCCAGCACCCCCCCAGGGAGGCGAGAGACCCAGTACTTC.

The genes are TRBV29-1 and TRBJ2-5, with 8 bases aligning to TRBD1. Near its end, the DNA agrees better with TRBJ2-7, so the J call may be wrong. The germline V gene has CDR1 SQVTM and CDR2 ANQGSEA. The CDR3 totals 12 residues. CDR3 protein: CSVDRGGYEQYF. CDR3 coding DNA: TGCAGCGTAGACAGGGGCGGCTACGAGCAGTACTTC.